Shown below are 9 T cell receptor beta chains from a single sample sequenced in a study of T cells in Graves' hyperthyroidism and ophthalmopathy (dated by TCRdb to about 2019). Libraries were made using multiplex PCR. Sequenced on an Illumina HiSeq 2000. The TCR beta CDR3 regions were amplified from RNA transcripts. The first round of RT-PCR for the TCR CDR3 was performed with the HTBI primer set and the Qiagen OneStep RT-PCR kit. TCRdb reprocessed the public reads (quality trimming at Q25 with fastp, clone calling with MiXCR) and kept in-frame beta chains. A single entry per CDR3 protein holds the most common genes and DNA from its merged rows. Across this sample there are 410,000 or so distinct CDR3 sequences, with 14% to 15% seen only once. The ten largest make up around 14% of the sample. The sample taken for sequencing was blood. These receptors originate from a man between 18 and 35 years old with Graves' ophthalmopathy.

This clonotype was observed a few times. V usage is TRBV15 and J usage is TRBJ2-2; a weak D match, TRBD2 (8 bases). Germline V CDR1 and CDR2: LNHNV, YYDKDF (reference sequence). V gave up 8 bases and J gave up 0 bases, with 16 bases separating them. CDR3 size: 16 residues. CDR3 protein: CATSYSGTANTGELFF. The CDR3 nucleotides read TGTGCCACCTCATATAGCGGGACAGCGAACACCGGGGAGCTGTTTTTT. Full variable domain (outside the CDR3, taken from reference TRBV15 and TRBJ2-2): DAMVIQNPRYQVTQFGKPVTLSCSQTLNHNVMYWYQQKSSQAPKLLFHYYDKDFNNEADTPDNFQSRRPNTSFCFLDIRSPGLGDTAMYLCATSYSGTANTGELFFGEGSRLTVL.

This clonotype was detected many times. V is TRBV7-9 and J is TRBJ2-2, with a tentative D call TRBD1 (5 bases). Germline V gene lookup returns CDR1 SEHNR and CDR2 FQNEAQ (reference sequence). CDR3 size: 13 residues. With 4 bases removed from V and 6 bases from J, the gap between germline ends came to 9 bases. CDR3 sequence reads: CASSYGQSGELFF. CDR3 coding DNA: TGTGCCAGCAGCTACGGACAATCCGGGGAGCTGTTTTTT.

Ten or more counts support this clonotype. The chain combines TRBV10-2 with TRBJ2-7, with no clear D. The V end was cut by 3 bases, the J end by 1 base, with 4 bases between. The CDR3 has 12 residues. Germline lookup yields CDR1 WSHSY and CDR2 SAAADI. The CDR3 loop is CASSDQSYEQYF. DNA of the CDR3: TGCGCCAGCAGTGACCAATCCTACGAGCAGTACTTC.

This clonotype was counted between two and nine times. One end of the junction is discordant with germline, which a read error may explain. This chain links TRBV2 with TRBJ1-5; 8 nucleotides align to TRBD1. The CDR3 sequence is 13 residues long. Germline CDR1 is SNHLY and CDR2 is FYNNEI. The DNA of the CDR3 is TGCGCCAGCGGACAGGGCGTCGGGCAGCCCCAGCATTTT. Amino acids: CASGQGVGQPQHF.

This clonotype was observed a handful of times. The chain recombines TRBV4-1 with TRBJ1-4; D is possibly TRBD1 (6 bases). In germline, CDR1 is MGHRA, CDR2 YSYEKL. This CDR3 is built from 14 residues. The V end was cut by 5 bases, the J end by 6 bases, with 13 bases between. CDR3 bases: TGCGCCAGCAGCTCAACAGGGTATGATGAAAAACTGTTTTTT. It translates to CASSSTGYDEKLFF.

This clonotype was found many times. The J gene is TRBJ2-6, the V gene TRBV7-8; D is ambiguous. V was shortened by 7 bases and J by 0 bases, with 4 bases between the two germline ends. The germline V gene encodes CDR1 SGHVS and CDR2 FQNEAQ. CDR3 length: 13 residues. CDR3 in amino acids: CASMDSGANVLTF. CDR3 DNA sequence: TGTGCCAGCATGGACTCTGGGGCCAACGTCCTGACTTTC.

In the case of this clonotype: Just one base apart from a much larger clone, this may be a read error. V usage is TRBV12-3 or TRBV12-4 and J usage is TRBJ1-5; no definite D call. This CDR3 is 13 amino acids long. Trimming took off 5 bases at V and 8 bases at J, with 13 bases between the two ends. In DNA, the CDR3 is TGTGCCAGCAGTATGGGAGGTGGGAAGCCCCAGCATTTT. Amino acid sequence: CASSMGGGKPQHF.

In this sample, this clonotype turned up a few times. The CDR3 sequence is CASSPQPPWGEGQPQHF. DNA of the CDR3: TGTGCCAGCTCACCTCAACCCCCGTGGGGAGAAGGCCAGCCCCAGCATTTT. V is TRBV18 and J is TRBJ1-5; no definite D call. V lost 3 bases and J lost 7, with 22 bases in between. Germline V CDR1 and CDR2: KGHSH, LQKENI. The CDR3 runs to 17 residues.

In its sample, this clonotype was seen many times. The rearrangement joins TRBV4-1 to TRBJ1-1, with D possibly TRBD1 on 5 matching bases. Germline loops: CDR1 MGHRA, CDR2 YSYEKL. Trimming stripped 2 bases from V and 0 bases from J, with 16 bases between. The CDR3 sequence is 17 residues long. CDR3 DNA: TGCGCCAGCAGCCAACAGGGCTGGAGAACGATGAACACTGAAGCTTTCTTT. Amino acid sequence: CASSQQGWRTMNTEAFF.